Listed below are T cell receptor beta chains from one sample, sequenced in a study of regulatory T cells in long-lasting Graves disease. From the multiplex PCR reads, TCRdb called clonotypes with MiXCR, one entry per CDR3 protein. The sample consists of under 300,000 distinct CDR3 sequences, around 19% of them appearing once. These data also featured in a second study, about T cells in Graves' hyperthyroidism and ophthalmopathy.

Sample: peripheral blood mononuclear cells (PBMCs), taken at new diagnosis, from a patient treated with antithyroid drugs. The receptor source for this set is a woman younger than 45 with Graves disease. CDR3s include the opening cysteine and the closing phenylalanine or tryptophan. A D gene is named only where the DNA matches it firmly. Only some rows state a clone size, as once, few, many or a class for expanded clones.

>many|TRBJ2-5|.|TRBV20-1
CSARDGGPEETQYF
TGCAGTGCTAGAGACGGGGGCCCCGAAGAGACCCAGTACTTC
>few|TRBJ1-1|.|TRBV5-4
CASSFNGGNTEAFF
TGTGCCAGCAGCTTCAACGGGGGGAACACTGAAGCTTTCTTT
>many|TRBJ2-5|.|TRBV7-9
CASRHQGPTLQETQYF
TGTGCCAGCAGACACCAGGGACCGACGTTACAAGAGACCCAGTACTTC
>many|TRBJ2-6|.|TRBV6-2/TRBV6-3
CASSYARHSGANVLTF
TGTGCCAGCAGTTACGCCAGACACTCTGGGGCCAACGTCCTGACTTTC
>many|TRBJ1-5|.|TRBV4-2
CASSQAEKGNSNQPQHF
TGTGCCAGCAGCCAGGCGGAGAAGGGCAATAGCAATCAGCCCCAGCATTTT
>once|TRBJ2-7|TRBD1|TRBV5-1
CASSPPGTGVLEQYF
TGCGCCAGCAGCCCCCCCGGGACAGGGGTGCTGGAGCAGTACTTC
>many|TRBJ1-1|TRBD1|TRBV7-2
CASRSDSAPTGVF
TGTGCCAGCAGATCCGACAGCGCTCCAACAGGGGTCTTT
>many|TRBJ1-2|TRBD1|TRBV7-9
CASSASQTGRVGYTF
TGTGCCAGCAGCGCAAGCCAGACAGGGAGGGTAGGCTACACCTTC
>many|TRBJ2-5|.|TRBV7-9
CASSSGQASETQYF
TGTGCCAGCAGCTCAGGCCAGGCCTCAGAGACCCAGTACTTC
>many|TRBJ1-1|.|TRBV7-9
CASSAREEGMNTEAFF
TGTGCCAGCAGCGCGCGGGAAGAGGGGATGAACACTGAAGCTTTCTTT
>many|TRBJ1-1|.|TRBV11-3
CASSLSGSTEAFF
TGTGCCAGCAGCTTAAGCGGGAGCACTGAAGCTTTCTTT
>.|TRBJ2-7|.|TRBV24-1
CATSGTYEQYF
TGTGCCACCAGTGGTACCTACGAGCAGTACTTC
>many|TRBJ1-2|TRBD1|TRBV11-2
CASSSHDPTGGSGYTF
TGTGCCAGCAGCTCACACGATCCGACAGGGGGAAGTGGCTACACCTTC
>.|TRBJ2-5|.|TRBV6-1
CASSSLQETQYF
TGTGCCAGCAGCTCTCTCCAAGAGACCCAGTACTTC
>.|TRBJ2-3|.|TRBV9
CASSVGHTDTQYF
TGTGCCAGCAGCGTAGGCCACACAGATACGCAGTATTTT
>many|TRBJ1-5|.|TRBV12-5
CASGLSGQPQHF
TGTGCTAGTGGTTTGTCCGGGCAGCCCCAGCATTTT
>many|TRBJ1-4|TRBD1|TRBV6-2/TRBV6-3
CASLTGANEKLFF
TGTGCCAGCCTGACAGGGGCTAATGAAAAACTGTTTTTT
>.|TRBJ2-5|TRBD2|TRBV4-1
CASSQDSGGTQETQYF
TGCGCCAGCAGCCAAGACTCGGGAGGGACCCAAGAGACCCAGTACTTC
>.|TRBJ2-5|.|TRBV11-1
CTSSQGGETQYF
TGTACCAGCAGCCAAGGTGGCGAGACCCAGTACTTC
>many|TRBJ2-1|TRBD2|TRBV19
CATLSGGVPYNEQFF
TGTGCCACCCTAAGCGGGGGGGTTCCCTACAATGAGCAGTTCTTC
>.|TRBJ1-3|.|TRBV5-1
CASKTQAGNTIYF
TGCGCCAGCAAGACCCAGGCCGGAAACACCATATATTTT
>many|TRBJ1-1|.|TRBV5-6
CASSLATGLNTEAFF
TGTGCCAGCAGCTTGGCTACAGGGTTGAACACTGAAGCTTTCTTT
>many|TRBJ1-5|.|TRBV19
CASSRRGQPQHF
TGTGCCAGTAGTAGGCGGGGGCAGCCCCAGCATTTT
>many|TRBJ1-1|.|TRBV11-2
CASRAIAGDTEAFF
TGTGCCAGCAGGGCCATCGCGGGGGACACTGAAGCTTTCTTT
>many|TRBJ1-4|TRBD1|TRBV10-1
CASSESAGGSEKLFF
TGCGCCAGCAGTGAGTCGGCAGGGGGTAGTGAAAAACTGTTTTTT
>.|TRBJ1-2|TRBD1|TRBV19
CASSIGTGHSVYGYTF
TGTGCCAGTAGTATCGGGACAGGTCATTCAGTCTATGGCTACACCTTC
>few|TRBJ1-2|.|TRBV19
CASTDNPYGYTF
TGTGCCAGTACTGACAATCCCTATGGCTACACCTTC
>many|TRBJ2-7|.|TRBV6-1
CASNKLGLHPLTYEQYF
TGTGCCAGCAATAAACTCGGGTTACACCCGCTCACCTACGAGCAGTACTTC
>many|TRBJ1-2|.|TRBV6-5
CASSYSMGHDGYTF
TGTGCCAGCAGTTACTCGATGGGTCACGATGGCTACACCTTC
>.|TRBJ1-2|.|TRBV4-1
CASSQGTRTRPNYGYTF
TGCGCCAGCAGCCAAGGTACCCGGACAAGGCCGAACTATGGCTACACCTTC
>many|TRBJ1-2|.|TRBV12-3/TRBV12-4
CASSLLPDQVPIIF
TGTGCCAGCAGTTTATTGCCAGACCAGGTCCCTATCATCTTC
>many|TRBJ2-7|.|TRBV11-2
CASSFPSGVPSYEQYF
TGTGCCAGCAGCTTCCCCTCGGGCGTCCCCTCCTACGAGCAGTACTTC
>.|TRBJ1-2|TRBD1|TRBV5-1
CASSLVGQVQGYTF
TGCGCCAGCAGCTTAGTCGGACAGGTCCAAGGCTACACCTTC
>.|TRBJ2-3|TRBD2|TRBV20-1
CSARAGGGTDTQYF
TGCAGTGCTAGAGCGGGGGGGGGCACAGATACGCAGTATTTT
>many|TRBJ1-1|.|TRBV29-1
CSVLSTDTEAFF
TGCAGCGTTCTATCAACCGACACTGAAGCTTTCTTT
>.|TRBJ1-2|.|TRBV27
CASSLFPGGGYTF
TGTGCCAGCAGTTTATTCCCGGGGGGGGGCTACACCTTC
>many|TRBJ1-6|TRBD1|TRBV27
CASSADRGLSYNSPLHF
TGTGCCAGCAGTGCCGACAGGGGACTCTCCTATAATTCACCCCTCCACTTT
>many|TRBJ1-5|.|TRBV28
CASSQLDDTTAGQPQHF
TGTGCCAGCAGTCAACTCGATGACACCACGGCAGGTCAGCCCCAGCATTTT
>many|TRBJ1-5|.|TRBV5-6
CASSLFNRAGEPQHF
TGTGCCAGCAGCTTGTTCAACCGGGCTGGGGAGCCCCAGCATTTT
>.|TRBJ1-4|.|TRBV20-1
CSARAATDNEKLFF
TGCAGTGCTAGAGCGGCCACGGACAATGAAAAACTGTTTTTT
>.|TRBJ1-1|TRBD1|TRBV5-4
CASSREGTGLGTEAFF
TGTGCCAGCAGCCGTGAGGGGACAGGGTTGGGCACTGAAGCTTTCTTT
>few|TRBJ1-4|.|TRBV19
CASNSRGEKLFF
TGTGCCAGTAATTCCAGGGGTGAAAAACTGTTTTTT
>many|TRBJ2-7|TRBD2|TRBV18
CASSPWSGESYEQYF
TGTGCCAGCTCACCATGGAGCGGGGAGTCCTACGAGCAGTACTTC
>many|TRBJ1-1|.|TRBV7-2
CASSLGRLAMNTEAFF
TGTGCCAGCAGCTTAGGACGGTTAGCCATGAACACTGAAGCTTTCTTT
>.|TRBJ1-4|TRBD1|TRBV20-1
CSAKGTGGKLFF
TGCAGTGCCAAAGGGACAGGGGGAAAACTGTTTTTT